A single sample gave rise to the 12 T cell receptor beta chains below, sequenced in a study of blood T cell repertoires in COVID-19. Measured with immunoSEQ multiplex PCR; TCRdb has only the in-frame clones, and not every one. The sample contains 120,000 or so clones, roughly 90% of which appear only once. Specimen: peripheral blood. The receptors were gathered from a man aged 45-65 years with active COVID-19.

This chain links TRBV29-1 with TRBJ2-1; the D gene is possibly TRBD1 (6 bases). V lost 5 bases to trimming and J lost 2 bases, with 13 bases between them. The CDR3 is 14 amino acids. Per the germline V gene, CDR1 is SQVTM and CDR2 is ANQGSEA. The CDR3 loop is CSVRQVGPYNEQFF. For the CDR3, the DNA is TGCAGCGTTCGACAGGTTGGACCCTACAATGAGCAGTTCTTC.

The chain combines TRBV19 with TRBJ2-2; 15 nucleotides agree with TRBD2. Germline loops: CDR1 LNHDA, CDR2 SQIVND (reference sequence). Losses at the gene ends were 1 base for V and 1 base for J; bases not matched to a gene: 4. The CDR3 is 19 residues long. The CDR3 here is CASSIARTSGRVNTGELFF. In DNA, the CDR3 is TGTGCCAGTAGTATAGCCCGGACTAGCGGGAGGGTGAACACCGGGGAGCTGTTTTTT.

This clone has only a few counts. V usage is TRBV5-1 and J usage is TRBJ2-3, with 8 bases that match TRBD1. The trim removed 1 base at V and 1 base at J, leaving 8 bases unmatched. CDR3 size: 17 residues. Looked up from germline, CDR1 is SGHRS and CDR2 is YFSETQ. CDR3 sequence reads: CASSLFGGQGGTDTQYF. In nucleotides, the CDR3 is TGCGCCAGCAGCTTGTTTGGCGGACAGGGAGGCACAGATACGCAGTATTTT.

V gene TRBV10-2 combines with J gene TRBJ2-3; 7 nucleotides align to TRBD2. CDR3 length equals 12 residues. V lost 6 bases and J lost 4; bases outside the gene matches: 1. Germline CDR1 and CDR2: WSHSY and SAAADI. CDR3: CASRGGADTQYF. Written as DNA, the CDR3 is TGCGCCAGCAGGGGGGGGGCAGATACGCAGTATTTT.

The chain links TRBV9 to TRBJ2-2; the D gene is possibly TRBD2 (5 bases). The CDR3 runs 16 residues. V lost 1 base and J lost 0, with 10 bases in between. Per germline, CDR1 SGDLS and CDR2 YYNGEE. The CDR3 loop reads CASSVTGNPNTGELFF. As DNA, the CDR3 is TGTGCCAGCAGCGTAACCGGGAACCCGAACACCGGGGAGCTGTTTTTT.

The V call is TRBV7-9, the J call TRBJ2-6; 8 nucleotides agree with TRBD1. This CDR3 comprises 19 residues. The ends lost 4 bases at V and 0 bases at J; junction bases unmatched: 11. The germline CDR1 and CDR2 sequences are SEHNR and FQNEAQ (reference sequence). The DNA for the CDR3 is TGTGCCAGCAGCTCCGACTTCGGACAGGGCCACTCTGGGGCCAACGTCCTGACTTTC. Its translation is CASSSDFGQGHSGANVLTF.

The V call is TRBV5-1, the J call TRBJ2-5; no reliable D call. The CDR3 loop spans 14 amino acids. V lost 0 bases and J lost 2, with 8 bases in between. Germline loops: CDR1 SGHRS, CDR2 YFSETQ. The CDR3 loop is CASSLALEQETQYF. Here the CDR3 DNA reads TGCGCCAGCAGCTTGGCGTTAGAACAAGAGACCCAGTACTTC.

This clone was found once. This chain connects TRBV19 to TRBJ1-1, with 8 bases aligning to TRBD1. CDR1 and CDR2 from the germline V gene are LNHDA and SQIVND (reference sequence). The ends lost 10 bases at V and 0 bases at J; junction bases unmatched: 4. The CDR3 length is 13 residues. CDR3 loop: CATSTGVNTEAFF. As DNA, the CDR3 is TGTGCCACCTCGACAGGGGTGAACACTGAAGCTTTCTTT.

The J gene is TRBJ2-5, the V gene TRBV7-9; the D gene is possibly TRBD2 (6 bases). Looked up from germline, CDR1 is SEHNR and CDR2 is FQNEAQ (reference sequence). CDR3 length: 15 residues. Trimming left V 4 bases short and J 2 bases short, with 14 bases between. The CDR3 DNA reads as TGTGCCAGCAGCTCAGGGCGGGGCCGACAAGAGACCCAGTACTTC. Translated, it gives CASSSGRGRQETQYF.

V is TRBV9 and J is TRBJ2-6, with 7 bases lining up with TRBD1. Germline V gene data show CDR1 as SGDLS and CDR2 as YYNGEE. Trimming took 0 bases from V and 0 from J; bases not matched to a gene: 3. This CDR3 is built from 17 residues. The chain's CDR3 is CASSVVPGGSGANVLTF. The CDR3, as DNA: TGTGCCAGCAGCGTAGTTCCAGGGGGCTCTGGGGCCAACGTCCTGACTTTC. Complete variable domain (other parts from reference TRBV9 and TRBJ2-6): DSGVTQTPKHLITATGQRVTLRCSPRSGDLSVYWYQQSLDQGLQFLIQYYNGEERAKGNILERFSAQQFPDLHSELNLSSLELGDSALYFCASSVVPGGSGANVLTFGAGSRLTVL.

CDR3 nucleotides: TGTGCCAGTAGTACGACAGGGCGGCGTGGTGGCTACACCTTC. Protein sequence: CASSTTGRRGGYTF. V is TRBV19 and J is TRBJ1-2; 7 bases align to TRBD1. The CDR3 extends over 14 amino acids. V shed 4 bases and J 7 bases; nucleotides not matched to a gene: 9. Germline CDR1 and CDR2: LNHDA and SQIVND (reference sequence).

The sample holds one count of this clone. The chain links TRBV4-1 to TRBJ1-4, with 9 bases identical to TRBD1. The J segment lost 6 bases and the V segment lost 4 bases, leaving 6 bases of the junction unmatched. The length of the CDR3 is 15 residues. CDR1 is MGHRA and CDR2 is YSYEKL in the germline V gene. The CDR3 is CASSLLDRGDEKLFF. The CDR3 nucleotides are TGCGCCAGCAGCCTACTGGACAGGGGCGATGAAAAACTGTTTTTT.